Below, 25 T cell receptor beta chains from the same sample are listed, as sequenced in a study of T cells in Graves' hyperthyroidism and ophthalmopathy. There were TCR beta CDR3 regions amplified from RNA transcripts. The HTBI primer set was used in a first-round RT-PCR of the TCR CDR3. TCRdb reanalysed the multiplex PCR reads using MiXCR and keeps one entry per CDR3 protein. The table records 450,000 to 700,000 distinct CDR3 sequences, around 45% of them present only once. Sample: peripheral blood or thyroid tissue (not recorded which). The origin of the receptors is a young woman with Graves' hyperthyroidism.

The J gene is TRBJ2-6, the V gene TRBV5-1, with D perhaps TRBD2 (6 bases). CDR1 is SGHRS and CDR2 is YFSETQ in the germline V gene. This CDR3 has 19 residues. V lost 1 base and J lost 2, with 19 bases in between. DNA for the CDR3: TGCGCCAGCAGCTTGTTCGGGAGCACACCGGGAACTGGGGCCAACGTCCTGACTTTC. It is translated as CASSLFGSTPGTGANVLTF.

This clonotype was observed a single time. The conserved phenylalanine or tryptophan is not found at the CDR3 terminus, so this likely reflects a read error. Because the CDR3's place on the DNA is in doubt, the DNA is left out and the CDR3 is given as listed by TCRdb. The rearrangement links TRBV7-9 to TRBJ2-7; the D call in the table, TRBD2, was not verified against the DNA. CDR1 SEHNR and CDR2 FQNEAQ come from the germline V gene (reference sequence). The CDR3 comprises 10 residues, both ends counted. CDR3 in amino acids: CASSQSGTVI.

As for this clonotype: Without the conserved terminal phenylalanine or tryptophan, this CDR3 likely stems from a read error. The DNA is omitted, as the CDR3 cannot be located on it reliably, and the CDR3 follows TCRdb's listing. The chain carries TRBV7-9 and TRBJ2-7; no DNA check was done on the table's D call, TRBD2. The CDR3 is made up of 11 amino acids, end residues included. The germline CDR1 and CDR2 sequences are SEHNR and FQNEAQ (reference sequence). The CDR3 region is CASSLGTSGRT.

A word on this clonotype: A junction boundary mismatches the germline segment, possibly from a read error. V usage is TRBV7-9 and J usage is TRBJ2-3; D is uncertain. The CDR3 is 13 residues long. Per germline, CDR1 SEHNR and CDR2 FQNEAQ (reference sequence). The CDR3 protein is CASSPKGPDAQYF. The CDR3 DNA reads TGTGCCAGCAGCCCTAAAGGCCCAGATGCGCAGTATTTT.

This clonotype has just one count. This sequence may be a read error, since a much larger clone differs from it by one base. This chain uses TRBV5-6 with TRBJ1-5; D is perhaps TRBD1 (6 bases). The V end lost 5 bases, the J end lost 1 base, and 22 bases lay between the germline ends. The CDR3 totals 18 residues. Looked up from germline, CDR1 is SGHDT and CDR2 is YYEEEE. This CDR3 reads CASRRIVRGHASNQPQHF. CDR3 in DNA: TGTGCCAGCAGGCGAATCGTTCGGGGACACGCCAGCAATCAGCCCCAGCATTTT. Using reference TRBV5-6 and TRBJ1-5 for the parts outside the CDR3, the full variable domain is DAGVTQSPTHLIKTRGQQVTLRCSPKSGHDTVSWYQQALGQGPQFIFQYYEEEERQRGNFPDRFSGHQFPNYSSELNVNALLLGDSALYLCASRRIVRGHASNQPQHFGDGTRLSIL.

This sequence joins TRBV6-2 or TRBV6-3 and TRBJ2-2, with D hard to call. The CDR3 covers 15 residues. Trimming removed 0 bases from V and 2 bases from J, with 7 bases in between. CDR1 MNHEY and CDR2 SVGEGT come from the germline V gene. This CDR3 reads CASSYSRPNTGELFF. CDR3 DNA sequence: TGTGCCAGCAGTTACTCGAGGCCAAACACCGGGGAGCTGTTTTTT.

In this sample, this clonotype turned up a few times. The CDR3 here is CASSHPQPGDTQYF. DNA for the CDR3: TGCGCCAGCAGCCATCCACAGCCCGGGGATACGCAGTATTTT. The chain recombines TRBV4-1 with TRBJ2-3; the D is unclear. The germline gives CDR1 MGHRA, CDR2 YSYEKL. Trimming pared 3 bases from V and 6 bases from J, leaving 13 bases between. The CDR3 loop spans 14 amino acids.

With regard to this clonotype: At one boundary the junction diverges from the germline segment, which might be a read error. This sequence joins TRBV12-3 or TRBV12-4 and TRBJ1-6; D is possibly TRBD1 (6 bases). CDR3 length equals 15 residues. CDR3 nucleotides: TGTGCCAGCAGTTCAATAACAGGGAGTAATCCACCCCTCCACTTT. As protein: CASSSITGSNPPLHF.

The chain combines TRBV29-1 with TRBJ2-5; TRBD2 agrees at 7 bases. This CDR3 is built from 15 residues. The J segment lost 1 base and the V segment lost 1 base, leaving 6 bases of the junction unmatched. Germline CDR1 is SQVTM and CDR2 is ANQGSEA. The chain's CDR3 is CSVEVAGRGQETQYF. The DNA of the CDR3 is TGCAGCGTTGAAGTAGCGGGTCGAGGCCAAGAGACCCAGTACTTC. The variable domain in full, with the rest retrieved from reference TRBV29-1 and TRBJ2-5, is SAVISQKPSRDICQRGTSLTIQCQVDSQVTMMFWYRQQPGQSLTLIATANQGSEATYESGFVIDKFPISRPNLTFSTLTVSNMSPEDSSIYLCSVEVAGRGQETQYFGPGTRLLVL.

On this clonotype: This may arise from a read error, as a much more abundant clone is one base away. The chain couples TRBV7-3 to TRBJ2-2; D possibly corresponds to TRBD1 (6 bases). From germline, CDR1 is SGHTA and CDR2 FQGTGA. V lost 9 bases and J lost 0, with 14 bases in between. The CDR3 spans 15 residues. Here the CDR3 DNA reads TGTGCCAGAAGCACTGGGACACCGAACACCGGGGAGCTGTTTTTT. Protein sequence: CARSTGTPNTGELFF.

This rearrangement joins TRBV2 to TRBJ1-6; D unclear. The CDR3 contains 16 residues. The germline V gene encodes CDR1 SNHLY and CDR2 FYNNEI. V dropped 4 bases and J dropped 12 bases, with 22 bases sitting between them. The CDR3 coding sequence is TGTGCCAGCAGTGGCTACGAAAAGATAGGGTTCAGACCCCTCCACTTT. Amino acids: CASSGYEKIGFRPLHF.

The chain is built from TRBV29-1 and TRBJ1-4; D possibly corresponds to TRBD1 (5 bases). V shed 7 bases and J shed 7 bases, with 10 bases lying between them. The CDR3 is 11 amino acids. Germline V gives CDR1 SQVTM, CDR2 ANQGSEA. CDR3 protein: CSARQSEKLFF. The CDR3 DNA reads as TGCAGCGCTAGACAGAGTGAAAAACTGTTTTTT.

This clonotype was detected many times. V gene TRBV3-1 combines with J gene TRBJ1-5; no definite D call. There are 17 residues in the CDR3. Germline V lookup: CDR1 LGHDT, CDR2 YNNKEL (reference sequence). Trimming took 1 base from V and 4 from J, leaving 17 bases between them. In nucleotides, the CDR3 is TGTGCCAGCAGCCAAGGAGGTGGGATAGGGCAAAATCAGCCCCAGCATTTT. Amino acids: CASSQGGGIGQNQPQHF.

CDR3 coding DNA: TGTGCCAGCGGGGTCGGGCTAGCGGGACCCTACGAGCAGTACTTC. This sequence encodes CASGVGLAGPYEQYF. This chain connects TRBV2 to TRBJ2-7; 9 positions agree with TRBD2. Germline CDR1 and CDR2: SNHLY and FYNNEI. V was clipped by 8 bases and J by 2 bases; unmatched bases: 10. The CDR3 covers 15 residues.

The V gene is TRBV29-1, the J gene TRBJ1-2, with 7 bases fitting TRBD1. Per germline, CDR1 SQVTM and CDR2 ANQGSEA. J was trimmed by 5 bases and V by 1 base; bases with no gene match: 13. The CDR3 spans 16 residues. CDR3 DNA sequence: TGCAGCGTTGAAGGCCTCCCCGGGACAGCGCAATATGGCTACACCTTC. Its protein product is CSVEGLPGTAQYGYTF.

The chain combines TRBV20-1 with TRBJ2-7; 12 positions match TRBD2. The CDR3 contains 14 residues. Per the germline V gene, CDR1 is DFQATT and CDR2 is SNEGSKA (reference sequence). V was pared by 6 bases and J by 4 bases, with 7 bases of the junction left unmatched. The chain's CDR3 is CSAPPTSGSYEQYF. CDR3 bases: TGCAGTGCCCCGCCGACTAGCGGGAGTTACGAGCAGTACTTC.

The chain uses TRBV5-1 and TRBJ2-6, with 7 bases aligning to TRBD1. The CDR3 is 17 residues long. Germline V gives CDR1 SGHRS, CDR2 YFSETQ. After removal of 4 bases from V and 4 bases from J, the junction contained 11 bases not matched to a gene. For the CDR3, the DNA is TGCGCCAGCAGCCGAACAGGGGCTTCGGGGGGGGCCAACGTCCTGACTTTC. Its translation: CASSRTGASGGANVLTF.

Only one count was recorded for this clonotype. V is TRBV29-1 and J is TRBJ2-7; 12 bases map to TRBD2. Looked up from germline, CDR1 is SQVTM and CDR2 is ANQGSEA. The CDR3 extends over 13 amino acids. V lost 5 bases to trimming and J lost 7 bases; unmatched junction nucleotides: 6. Here the CDR3 DNA reads TGCAGCGTTCGAGGACTAGCGGGATATGAGCAGTACTTC. Translated, it gives CSVRGLAGYEQYF.

To note about this clonotype: This sequence may be a read error, since a much larger clone differs from it by one base. The V and J genes are TRBV7-3 and TRBJ2-7; D is undetermined. The germline CDR1 and CDR2 sequences are SGHTA and FQGTGA. This CDR3 comprises 15 residues. For the CDR3, the DNA is TGTGTCAGCAGCGTACGGAAAAAACTGCTTTTAGAGCAGTACTTC. Residues: CVSSVRKKLLLEQYF.

This clonotype showed up just a few times. The chain joins TRBV24-1 to TRBJ2-2; tentatively, D is TRBD1 or TRBD2 (5 bases each). V gave up 12 bases and J gave up 0 bases, with 13 bases separating them. The CDR3 sequence is 14 residues long. The germline gives CDR1 KGHDR, CDR2 SFDVKD. The CDR3 protein is CAAQGTANTGELFF. In DNA form, the CDR3 reads TGTGCCGCCCAAGGGACCGCGAACACCGGGGAGCTGTTTTTT.

The rearrangement joins TRBV4-3 to TRBJ2-7; 8 bases agree with TRBD1. The junction had 3 bases not matched to a gene; V was cut back by 0 bases and J by 2 bases. Germline V gene data show CDR1 as LGHNA and CDR2 as YSLEER. The CDR3 is made up of 15 amino acids. Here the CDR3 reads CASSQETGVTYEQYF. The CDR3 coding sequence is TGCGCCAGCAGCCAAGAGACAGGGGTTACCTACGAGCAGTACTTC.

As to this clonotype: Given the absence of the conserved phenylalanine or tryptophan at the CDR3 end, a read error is likely. Because the CDR3's place on the DNA is in doubt, the DNA is left out and the CDR3 is given as listed by TCRdb. The chain has TRBV29-1 and TRBJ1-4. The CDR3 is 12 residues long, counting both termini. Germline CDR1 SQVTM, CDR2 ANQGSEA. The CDR3 protein is CSVEDRDKLGNY.

The chain has TRBV12-3 or TRBV12-4 and TRBJ1-2, with TRBD1 matching 10 bases. This CDR3 has 14 residues. V trimming: 5 bases; J trimming: 6 bases; junction bases outside the gene matches: 6. The CDR3 DNA sequence: TGTGCCAGCAGTCGGTCGACAGGGGGCGATGGCTACACCTTC. Protein product: CASSRSTGGDGYTF.

Regarding this clonotype: A much larger clone lies one base from this, so it may be a read error. J is TRBJ2-2 and V is TRBV7-3, with D possibly TRBD2 on 5 matching bases. Per the germline V gene, CDR1 is SGHTA and CDR2 is FQGTGA. Trimming left V 6 bases short and J 4 bases short, with 12 bases between. The CDR3 length is 14 residues. The CDR3 coding sequence is TGTGCCAGCAGTGACGGGATTGGCACCGGGGAGCTGTTTTTT. Encoded protein: CASSDGIGTGELFF. Together with reference TRBV7-3 and TRBJ2-2, the CDR3 gives the full variable domain: GAGVSQTPSNKVTEKGKYVELRCDPISGHTALYWYRQSLGQGPEFLIYFQGTGAADDSGLPNDRFFAVRPEGSVSTLKIQRTERGDSAVYLCASSDGIGTGELFFGEGSRLTVL.

In the case of this clonotype: Likely a read error: the CDR3 ends without its conserved phenylalanine or tryptophan. The limits of the CDR3 on the DNA are not certain, so only TCRdb's listed CDR3 is given. The V call is TRBV5-6, the J call TRBJ1-1. CDR1 is SGHDT and CDR2 is YYEEEE in the germline V gene. The CDR3 spans 8 amino acids, including both terminal residues. CDR3: CASSLWSS.